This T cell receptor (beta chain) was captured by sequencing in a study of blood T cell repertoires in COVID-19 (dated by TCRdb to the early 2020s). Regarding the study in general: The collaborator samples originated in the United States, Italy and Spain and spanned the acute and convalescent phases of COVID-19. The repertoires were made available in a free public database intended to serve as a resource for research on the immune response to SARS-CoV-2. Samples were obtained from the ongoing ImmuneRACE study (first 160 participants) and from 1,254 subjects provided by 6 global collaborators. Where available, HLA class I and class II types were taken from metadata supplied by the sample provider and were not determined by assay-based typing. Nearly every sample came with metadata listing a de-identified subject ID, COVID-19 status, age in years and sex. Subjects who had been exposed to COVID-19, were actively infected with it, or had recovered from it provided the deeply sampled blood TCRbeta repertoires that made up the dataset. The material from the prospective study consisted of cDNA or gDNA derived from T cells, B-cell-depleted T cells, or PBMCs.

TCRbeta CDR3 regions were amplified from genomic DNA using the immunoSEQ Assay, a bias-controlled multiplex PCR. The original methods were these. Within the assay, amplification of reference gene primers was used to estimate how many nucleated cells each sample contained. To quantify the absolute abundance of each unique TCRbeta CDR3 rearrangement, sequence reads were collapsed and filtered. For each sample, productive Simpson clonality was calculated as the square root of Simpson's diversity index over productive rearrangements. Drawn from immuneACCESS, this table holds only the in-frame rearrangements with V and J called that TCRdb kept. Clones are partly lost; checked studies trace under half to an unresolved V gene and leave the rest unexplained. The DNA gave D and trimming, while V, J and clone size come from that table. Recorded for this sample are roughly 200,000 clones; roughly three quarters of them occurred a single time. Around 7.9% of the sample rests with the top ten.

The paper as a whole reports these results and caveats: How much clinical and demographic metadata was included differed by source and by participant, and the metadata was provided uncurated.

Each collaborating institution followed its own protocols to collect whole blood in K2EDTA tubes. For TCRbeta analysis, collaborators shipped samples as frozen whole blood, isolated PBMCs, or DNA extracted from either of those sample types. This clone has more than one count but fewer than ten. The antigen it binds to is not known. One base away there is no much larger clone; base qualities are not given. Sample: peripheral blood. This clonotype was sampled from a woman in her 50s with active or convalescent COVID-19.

Here the CDR3 is given as CASSQVGDSNTGELFF. At the DNA level, the sequence is TGTGCCAGCAGCCAAGTGGGGGACAGTAACACCGGGGAGCTGTTTTTT. Recombination linked TRBV4-2 to TRBJ2-2; TRBD1 matches 7 bases in the middle. The germline V gene supplies CDR1 LGHNA and CDR2 YNFKEQ. At the junction V is shortened by 1 base and J by 2 bases; bases outside the gene matches: 4. Counted from cysteine to phenylalanine, this CDR3 has 16 amino acids. The CDR3 DNA has 48 bases and is translated from base 1.